The following is a T cell receptor (beta chain) sequence with its context. As yet, its antigen is unknown. V was trimmed by 5 bases and J by 3 bases, leaving 10 bases between them. The CDR3 sequence is 13 residues long. Germline CDR1 reads LGHNA; CDR2 reads YSLEER. This record comes from a study of identical twins. The study's findings and limits: Weaker excess twin sharing was seen among beta out-of-frame sequences. The models systematically underestimated how much out-of-frame TCR alpha was shared in monozygotic twins. Reduced insertions were recorded for abundant cord blood beta clonotypes, with no such pattern in memory repertoires.

Template switching, a step in the protocol, added a universal primer site, and cDNA carried unique molecular identifiers. TCRdb re-analysed the 5' RACE reads in MiXCR, keeping a single row per CDR3 protein. The table records 450,000 or so distinct CDR3 sequences, around a sixth of them present only once. The receptor's source is a man aged 45-65 years in good health. The V call is TRBV4-3, the J call TRBJ2-5; D is possibly TRBD2 (5 bases). The source material was naive T cells sorted from blood. CDR3 sequence (DNA): TGCGCCAGCAGCGATTGGGGAGAAGAGACCCAGTACTTC. Its protein product is CASSDWGEETQYF.